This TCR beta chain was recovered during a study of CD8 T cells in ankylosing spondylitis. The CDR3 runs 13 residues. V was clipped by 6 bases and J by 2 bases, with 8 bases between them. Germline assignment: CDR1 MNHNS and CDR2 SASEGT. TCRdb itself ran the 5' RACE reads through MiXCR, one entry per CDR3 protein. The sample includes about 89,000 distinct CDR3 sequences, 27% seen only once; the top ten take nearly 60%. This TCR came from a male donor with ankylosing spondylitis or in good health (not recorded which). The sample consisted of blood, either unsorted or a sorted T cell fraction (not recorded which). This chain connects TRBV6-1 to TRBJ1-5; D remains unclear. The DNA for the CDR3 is TGTGCCAGCAGAAAATTGGGCAATCAGCCCCAGCATTTT. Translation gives CASRKLGNQPQHF.